The text below deals with one TCR beta chain. These data come from a study of blood T cell repertoires in COVID-19. The wider study: COVID-19 samples collected from the United States, Italy and Spain covered acute and convalescent phases. The analysed material was cDNA or gDNA that came from T cells, B-cell-depleted T cells, or PBMCs.

Study processing details: Quantification of nucleated cells was approximated via reference gene primer amplification. TCRdb's copy holds only in-frame clones and misses some; the assay was immunoSEQ multiplex PCR. V and J calls and clone size are given by that table; D and trimming were obtained from the DNA. The sample consists of approximately 200,000 clones, roughly 88% of them appearing once. The specimen was peripheral blood. The sequence was collected from a woman aged 25 to 45 with acute or convalescent COVID-19.

CDR3 sequence reads: CASSWGFEAFF. The CDR3 bases are TGTGCCAGCAGCTGGGGCTTTGAAGCTTTCTTT. V usage is TRBV25-1 and J usage is TRBJ1-1; tentatively, D is TRBD1 (5 bases). The CDR3 contains 11 residues. CDR1 is MGHDK, CDR2 SYGVNS, per germline. V shed 6 bases and J shed 7 bases, with 9 bases lying between them.